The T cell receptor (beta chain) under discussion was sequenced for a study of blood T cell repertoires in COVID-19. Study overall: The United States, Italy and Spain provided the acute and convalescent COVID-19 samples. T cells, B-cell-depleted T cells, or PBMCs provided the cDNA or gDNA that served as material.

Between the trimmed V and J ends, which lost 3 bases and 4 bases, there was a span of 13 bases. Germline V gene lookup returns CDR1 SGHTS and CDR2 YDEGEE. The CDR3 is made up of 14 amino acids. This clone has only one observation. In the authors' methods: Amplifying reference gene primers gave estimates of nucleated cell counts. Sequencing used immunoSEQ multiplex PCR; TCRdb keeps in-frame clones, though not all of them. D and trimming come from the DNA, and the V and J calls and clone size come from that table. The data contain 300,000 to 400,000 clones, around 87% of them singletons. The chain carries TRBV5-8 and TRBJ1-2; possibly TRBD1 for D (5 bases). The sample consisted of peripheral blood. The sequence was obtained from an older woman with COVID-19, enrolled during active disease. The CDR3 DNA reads TGTGCCAGCAGCTACCAGGGTGTTTTCTATGGCTACACCTTC. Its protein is CASSYQGVFYGYTF.